The T cell receptor (beta chain) under discussion was sequenced for a study of early T cells in non-severe SARS-CoV-2 infection. Study-wide points: Matching results from VDJdb favored anti-spike CD8 responses, leaving private and CD4 specificities undetected.

The CDR3 runs 13 residues. The germline V gene has CDR1 DFQATT and CDR2 SNEGSKA (reference sequence). The ends were cut back, 1 base at V and 3 bases at J, with 9 bases in the middle. In this sample, this clonotype turned up many times. Antigen specificity is unknown. A single record per CDR3 protein comes from TCRdb applying MiXCR to the 5' RACE reads. The top ten clones hold roughly 18% of a sample with about 60,000 distinct CDR3 sequences, 8% to 9% of them seen once. The sequence derives from an adult who was a healthcare worker with PCR-confirmed SARS-CoV-2 infection or an uninfected control (not recorded which). The chain has TRBV20-1 and TRBJ2-5, with a possible D match to TRBD1 (5 bases). Material: whole blood. CDR3 sequence: CSARAAGKETQYF. In DNA form, the CDR3 reads TGCAGTGCTAGAGCGGCAGGGAAAGAGACCCAGTACTTC.